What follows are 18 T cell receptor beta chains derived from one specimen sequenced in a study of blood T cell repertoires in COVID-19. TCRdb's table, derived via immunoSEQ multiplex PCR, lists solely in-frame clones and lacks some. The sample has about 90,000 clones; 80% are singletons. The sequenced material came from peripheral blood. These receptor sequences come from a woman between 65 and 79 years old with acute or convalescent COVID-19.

Written as DNA, the CDR3 is TGTGCCAGCTTACAACAGGGGGCGATAAACTATGGCTACACCTTC. It is translated as CASLQQGAINYGYTF. The J gene is TRBJ1-2, the V gene TRBV28, with 9 bases matching TRBD1. After removal of 8 bases from V and 2 bases from J, the junction contained 9 bases not matched to a gene. Per the germline V gene, CDR1 is MDHEN and CDR2 is SYDVKM. The CDR3 contains 15 residues.

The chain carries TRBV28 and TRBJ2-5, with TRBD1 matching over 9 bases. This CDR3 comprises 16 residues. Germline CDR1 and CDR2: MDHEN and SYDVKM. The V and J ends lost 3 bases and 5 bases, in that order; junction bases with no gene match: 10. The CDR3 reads CASSFLSGQGRETQYF. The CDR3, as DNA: TGTGCCAGCAGTTTCCTCTCCGGACAGGGGCGGGAGACCCAGTACTTC.

In DNA form, the CDR3 reads TGTGCCTGGAGTGGGGTAACAGGGGGTGAGCAGTTCTTC. Translation: CAWSGVTGGEQFF. The chain recombines TRBV30 with TRBJ2-1, with TRBD1 matching over 8 bases. Germline values: CDR1 GTSNPN, CDR2 SVGIG (reference sequence). The CDR3 is made up of 13 amino acids. J was trimmed by 9 bases and V by 1 base; bases with no gene match: 5.

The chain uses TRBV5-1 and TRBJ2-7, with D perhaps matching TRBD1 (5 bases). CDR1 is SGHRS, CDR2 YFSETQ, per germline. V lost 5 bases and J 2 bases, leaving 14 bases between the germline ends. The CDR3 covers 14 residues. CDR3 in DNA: TGCGCCAGCAGTCCCGTGACAGCTCCCTACGAGCAGTACTTC. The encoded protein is CASSPVTAPYEQYF.

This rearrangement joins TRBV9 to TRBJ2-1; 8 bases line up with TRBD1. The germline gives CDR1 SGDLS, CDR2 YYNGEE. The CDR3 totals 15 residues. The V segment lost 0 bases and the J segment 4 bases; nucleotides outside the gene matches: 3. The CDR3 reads CASSVEGQEYNEQFF. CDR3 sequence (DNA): TGTGCCAGCAGCGTAGAGGGACAGGAATACAATGAGCAGTTCTTC.

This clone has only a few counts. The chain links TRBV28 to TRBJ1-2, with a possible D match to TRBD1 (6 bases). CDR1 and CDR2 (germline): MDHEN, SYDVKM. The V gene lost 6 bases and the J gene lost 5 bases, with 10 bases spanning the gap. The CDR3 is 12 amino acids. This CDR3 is CASRQGLYGYTF. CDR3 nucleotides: TGTGCCAGCAGACAGGGATTATATGGCTACACCTTC.

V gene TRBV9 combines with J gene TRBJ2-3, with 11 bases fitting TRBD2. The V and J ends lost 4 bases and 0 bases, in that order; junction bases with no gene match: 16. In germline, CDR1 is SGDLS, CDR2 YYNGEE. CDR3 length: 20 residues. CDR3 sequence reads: CASSYASGGHMLSSTDTQYF. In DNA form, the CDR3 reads TGTGCCAGCAGCTACGCTAGCGGGGGGCATATGCTGTCTAGCACAGATACGCAGTATTTT.

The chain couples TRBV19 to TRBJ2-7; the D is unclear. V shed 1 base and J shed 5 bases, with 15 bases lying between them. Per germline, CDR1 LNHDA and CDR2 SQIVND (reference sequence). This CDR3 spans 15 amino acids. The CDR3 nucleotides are TGTGCCAGTAGTATAGCCGGCAGGCCCCTCGACGAGCAGTACTTC. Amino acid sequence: CASSIAGRPLDEQYF.

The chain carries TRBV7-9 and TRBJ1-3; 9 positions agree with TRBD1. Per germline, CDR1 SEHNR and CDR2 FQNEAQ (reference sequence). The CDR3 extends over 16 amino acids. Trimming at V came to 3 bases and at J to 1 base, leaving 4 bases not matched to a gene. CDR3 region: CASSLKTGGSGNTIYF. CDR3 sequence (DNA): TGTGCCAGCAGCTTGAAGACAGGGGGTTCTGGAAACACCATATATTTT.

The CDR3, as DNA: TGCGCCAGCAGCTTGGAGTTTCCAGGCCCCTACGAGCAGTACTTC. Translating gives CASSLEFPGPYEQYF. The V gene is TRBV5-1, the J gene TRBJ2-7; no clear D. Per the germline V gene, CDR1 is SGHRS and CDR2 is YFSETQ. The CDR3 extends over 15 amino acids. Trimming removed 0 bases from V and 2 bases from J, with 12 bases in between.

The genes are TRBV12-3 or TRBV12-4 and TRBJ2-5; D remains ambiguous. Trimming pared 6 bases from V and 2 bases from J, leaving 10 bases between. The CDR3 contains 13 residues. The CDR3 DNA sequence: TGTGCCAGCAGCCTAGGAAATCAAGAGACCCAGTACTTC. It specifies CASSLGNQETQYF.

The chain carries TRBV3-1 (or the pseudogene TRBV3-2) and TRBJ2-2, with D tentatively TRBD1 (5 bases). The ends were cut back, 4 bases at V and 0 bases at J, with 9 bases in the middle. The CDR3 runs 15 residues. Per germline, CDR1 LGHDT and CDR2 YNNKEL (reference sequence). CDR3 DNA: TGTGCCAGCAGCCCTGGACACACGAACACCGGGGAGCTGTTTTTT. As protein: CASSPGHTNTGELFF.

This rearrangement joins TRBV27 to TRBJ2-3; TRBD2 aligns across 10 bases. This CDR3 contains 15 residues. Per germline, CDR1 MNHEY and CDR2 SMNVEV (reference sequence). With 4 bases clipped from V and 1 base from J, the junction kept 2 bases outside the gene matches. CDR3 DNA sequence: TGTGCCAGCAGTTCAGGACTAGCGGGCACAGATACGCAGTATTTT. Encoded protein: CASSSGLAGTDTQYF.

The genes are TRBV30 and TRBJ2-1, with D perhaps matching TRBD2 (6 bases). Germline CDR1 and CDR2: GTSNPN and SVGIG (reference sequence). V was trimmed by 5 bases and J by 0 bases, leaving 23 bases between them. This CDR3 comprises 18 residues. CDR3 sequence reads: CAWAQLRGLESSYNEQFF. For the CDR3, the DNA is TGTGCCTGGGCCCAGCTTCGGGGACTTGAGAGCTCCTACAATGAGCAGTTCTTC. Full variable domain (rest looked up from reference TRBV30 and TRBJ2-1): SQTIHQWPATLVQPVGSPLSLECTVEGTSNPNLYWYRQAAGRGLQLLFYSVGIGQISSEVPQNLSASRPQDRQFILSSKKLLLSDSGFYLCAWAQLRGLESSYNEQFFGPGTRLTVL.

Here the CDR3 DNA reads TGTGCCAGCAGCTTTTACCCAGGGGAGGGCTACACCTTC. The encoded protein is CASSFYPGEGYTF. The chain uses TRBV7-3 and TRBJ1-2; a possible D gene is TRBD1 (6 bases). In germline, CDR1 is SGHTA, CDR2 FQGTGA. This CDR3 is built from 13 residues. Between the trimmed V and J ends, which lost 3 bases and 8 bases, there was a span of 13 bases.

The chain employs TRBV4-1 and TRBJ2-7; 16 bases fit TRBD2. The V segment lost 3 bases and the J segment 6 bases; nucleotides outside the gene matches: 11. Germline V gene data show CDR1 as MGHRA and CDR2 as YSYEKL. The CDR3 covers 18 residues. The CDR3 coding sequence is TGCGCCAGCAGCCAGGGGACTAGCGGGAGGGCCAATCTGGCCGAGCAGTACTTC. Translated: CASSQGTSGRANLAEQYF.

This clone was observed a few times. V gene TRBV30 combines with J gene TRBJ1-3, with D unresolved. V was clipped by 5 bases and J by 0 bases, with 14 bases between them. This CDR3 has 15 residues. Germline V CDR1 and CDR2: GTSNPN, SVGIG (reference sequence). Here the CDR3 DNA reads TGTGCCTGGGGTTTACTTTCAAGCTCTGGAAACACCATATATTTT. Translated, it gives CAWGLLSSSGNTIYF.

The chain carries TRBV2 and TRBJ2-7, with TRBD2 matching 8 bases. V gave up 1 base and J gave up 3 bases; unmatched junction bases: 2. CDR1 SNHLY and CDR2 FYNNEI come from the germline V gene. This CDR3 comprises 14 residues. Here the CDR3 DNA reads TGTGCCAGCAGTGAAGATGCGGGGGGCTACGAGCAGTACTTC. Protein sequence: CASSEDAGGYEQYF.